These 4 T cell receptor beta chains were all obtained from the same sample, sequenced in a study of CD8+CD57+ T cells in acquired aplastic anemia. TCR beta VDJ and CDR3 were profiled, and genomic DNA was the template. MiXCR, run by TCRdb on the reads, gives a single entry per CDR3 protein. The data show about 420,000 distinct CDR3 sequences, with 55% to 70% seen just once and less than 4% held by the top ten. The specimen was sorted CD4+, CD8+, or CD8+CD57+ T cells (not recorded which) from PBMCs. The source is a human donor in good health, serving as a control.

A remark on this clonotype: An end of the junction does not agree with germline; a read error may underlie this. CDR3 protein: CASSVGLAGTDSQF. The CDR3 nucleotides are TGTGCCAGCAGCGTCGGACTAGCAGGTACGGACTCCCAGTTC. The chain carries TRBV7-6 and TRBJ1-2; D not certain. The CDR3 extends over 14 amino acids. The germline V gene encodes CDR1 SGHVS and CDR2 FNYEAQ.

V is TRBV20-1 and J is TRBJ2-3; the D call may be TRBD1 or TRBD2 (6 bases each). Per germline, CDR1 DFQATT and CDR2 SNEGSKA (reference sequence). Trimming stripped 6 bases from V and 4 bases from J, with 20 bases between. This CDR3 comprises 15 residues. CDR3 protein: CSATGGPARADTQYF. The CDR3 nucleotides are TGCAGTGCCACCGGGGGCCCAGCTCGGGCAGATACGCAGTATTTT.

For the CDR3, the DNA is TGCGGCGCTAGCAGGCTAAGGACCTGCTATGGCCAGTTCTTC. This gives the protein CGASRLRTCYGQFF. The chain couples TRBV29-1 to TRBJ1-2, with D possibly TRBD2 on 5 matching bases. The J call may not be correct, given that the DNA end is closer to TRBJ2-1. The CDR3 runs 14 residues. Germline CDR1 and CDR2: SQVTM and ANQGSEA.

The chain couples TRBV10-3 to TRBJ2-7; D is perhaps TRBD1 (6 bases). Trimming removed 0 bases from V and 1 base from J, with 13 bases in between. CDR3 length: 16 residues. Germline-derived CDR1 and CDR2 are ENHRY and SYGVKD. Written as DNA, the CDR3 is TGTGCCATCAGTGAGTCCCAGACAGGCGATTCCTACGAGCAGTACTTC. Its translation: CAISESQTGDSYEQYF.